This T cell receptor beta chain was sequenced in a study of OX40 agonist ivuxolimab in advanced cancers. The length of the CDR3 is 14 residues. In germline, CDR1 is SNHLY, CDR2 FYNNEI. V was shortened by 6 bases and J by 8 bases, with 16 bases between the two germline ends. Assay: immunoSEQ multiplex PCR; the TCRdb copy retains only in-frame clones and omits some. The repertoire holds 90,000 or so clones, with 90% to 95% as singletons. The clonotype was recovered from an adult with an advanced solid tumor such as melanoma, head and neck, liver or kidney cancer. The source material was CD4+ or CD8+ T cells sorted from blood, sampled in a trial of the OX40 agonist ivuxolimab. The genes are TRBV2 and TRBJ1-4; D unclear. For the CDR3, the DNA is TGTGCCAGCAGCCCTCGAGCGGGGTGGGAAAAACTGTTTTTT. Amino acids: CASSPRAGWEKLFF.